The 6 T cell receptor beta chains below were found in one sample sequenced in a study of cytomegalovirus exposure and HLA in healthy donors. The PCR contained 60 Vbeta and 13 Jbeta primers. Sequencing used immunoSEQ multiplex PCR; TCRdb keeps in-frame clones, though not all of them. The top ten hold approximately 15% of the sample, which has about 140,000 clones, 70% to 80% seen once. The specimen sequenced was PBMCs. These TCRs come from a woman aged 40 to 49 in good health and CMV-seronegative.

This chain connects TRBV28 to TRBJ1-4; D uncertain. CDR3 length: 16 residues. Germline CDR1 is MDHEN and CDR2 is SYDVKM. Trimming removed 6 bases from V and 6 bases from J, with 20 bases in between. CDR3 sequence: CASSPVGGRNDEKLFF. CDR3 nucleotides: TGTGCCAGCAGCCCTGTGGGAGGGAGGAATGATGAAAAACTGTTTTTT.

This rearrangement joins TRBV11-2 to TRBJ2-5, with 7 nucleotides matching TRBD2. The trim removed 5 bases at V and 4 bases at J, leaving 10 bases unmatched. The germline V gene has CDR1 SGHAT and CDR2 FQNNGV. The CDR3 consists of 15 residues. The CDR3 coding sequence is TGTGCCAGCAGCGAACTCCGGGGGGTCAGAGAGACCCAGTACTTC. Protein: CASSELRGVRETQYF. The whole variable domain, filled in from reference TRBV11-2 and TRBJ2-5, reads EAGVAQSPRYKIIEKRQSVAFWCNPISGHATLYWYQQILGQGPKLLIQFQNNGVVDDSQLPKDRFSAERLKGVDSTLKIQPAKLEDSAVYLCASSELRGVRETQYFGPGTRLLVL.

There are a few counts of this clone. The V and J genes are TRBV5-6 and TRBJ1-6; D perhaps matches TRBD1 (6 bases). From germline, CDR1 is SGHDT and CDR2 YYEEEE. This CDR3 region has 13 residues. V lost 3 bases and J 7 bases, leaving 8 bases between the germline ends. The CDR3, as DNA: TGTGCCAGCAGCTGGACAGCAAATTCACCCCTCCACTTT. It specifies CASSWTANSPLHF.

This chain uses TRBV4-3 with TRBJ2-7; TRBD1 might be the D (5 bases). The CDR3 runs to 15 residues. CDR1 and CDR2 (germline): LGHNA, YSLEER. V was pared by 0 bases and J by 6 bases, with 15 bases between. CDR3 sequence (DNA): TGCGCCAGCAGCCAAGAAACAGGAATTCCATCCGAGCAGTACTTC. Its protein product is CASSQETGIPSEQYF.

This clone appeared a few times. The chain employs TRBV2 and TRBJ1-4; unclear D gene. This CDR3 region has 15 residues. Trimming pared 4 bases from V and 0 bases from J, leaving 9 bases between. Looked up from germline, CDR1 is SNHLY and CDR2 is FYNNEI. CDR3 coding DNA: TGTGCCAGCAGTGCCTACAGTGCAACTAATGAAAAACTGTTTTTT. Protein: CASSAYSATNEKLFF.

This chain links TRBV12-5 with TRBJ1-3, with 10 positions matching TRBD1. The CDR3 runs to 17 residues. Unmatched junction bases numbered 5, after V lost 3 bases and J lost 0 bases. The germline CDR1 and CDR2 sequences are LGHNT and FRNRAP. The CDR3: CASGFYRDRGSGNTIYF. The CDR3 DNA reads TGTGCTAGTGGTTTTTACCGGGACAGGGGCTCTGGAAACACCATATATTTT.